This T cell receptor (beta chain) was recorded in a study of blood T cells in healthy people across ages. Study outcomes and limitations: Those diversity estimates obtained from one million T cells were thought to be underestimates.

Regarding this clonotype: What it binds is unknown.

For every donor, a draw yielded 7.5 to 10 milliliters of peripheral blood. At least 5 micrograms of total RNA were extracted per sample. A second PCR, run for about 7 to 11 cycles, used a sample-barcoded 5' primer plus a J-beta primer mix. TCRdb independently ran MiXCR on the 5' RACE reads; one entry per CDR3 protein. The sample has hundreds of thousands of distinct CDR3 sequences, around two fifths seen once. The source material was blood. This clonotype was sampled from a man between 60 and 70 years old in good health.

The DNA for the CDR3 is TGTGCCAGCAGCTCGGGACTAGTCATTGAAGAGACCCAGTACTTC. The encoded protein is CASSSGLVIEETQYF. The genes are TRBV7-9 and TRBJ2-5; TRBD2 matches 8 bases. The junction had 7 bases not matched to a gene; V was cut back by 4 bases and J by 3 bases. The length of the CDR3 is 15 residues. CDR1 is SEHNR, CDR2 FQNEAQ, per germline (reference sequence).